These 9 T cell receptor beta chains share one sample of origin, sequenced in a study of OX40 agonist ivuxolimab in advanced cancers. Sequenced by immunoSEQ multiplex PCR; TCRdb stores in-frame clones only, minus some. The data contain about 30,000 clones, 70% to 85% of them singletons. The sample was CD4+ or CD8+ T cells sorted from blood, taken in a trial of the OX40 agonist ivuxolimab. The receptors were gathered from an adult with an advanced solid tumor such as melanoma, head and neck, liver or kidney cancer.

The chain links TRBV5-4 to TRBJ2-1; TRBD2 matches 10 bases. The V gene end was trimmed by 0 bases and the J gene end by 10 bases; junction bases not matched to a gene: 10. This CDR3 has 16 residues. The germline gives CDR1 SGHNT, CDR2 YYREEE (reference sequence). The CDR3 loop is CASSLDSGGPLGEQFF. DNA of the CDR3: TGTGCCAGCAGCTTGGATAGCGGGGGGCCCCTGGGGGAGCAGTTCTTC.

In this sample, this clone turned up once. This chain links TRBV7-2 with TRBJ1-5; 12 positions agree with TRBD1. Per the germline V gene, CDR1 is SGHTA and CDR2 is FQGNSA. This CDR3 spans 15 amino acids. The J segment lost 6 bases and the V segment lost 5 bases, leaving 5 bases of the junction unmatched. CDR3 amino acids: CASSAGTGGPQPQHF. In DNA form, the CDR3 reads TGTGCCAGCAGCGCCGGGACAGGGGGCCCTCAGCCCCAGCATTTT.

The chain links TRBV5-1 to TRBJ2-1; TRBD1 agrees at 10 bases. The germline gives CDR1 SGHRS, CDR2 YFSETQ. The CDR3 extends over 15 amino acids. V lost 3 bases to trimming and J lost 8 bases; unmatched junction nucleotides: 8. The CDR3 DNA follows: TGCGCCAGCAGCTCCGGGACAGGGGTCGTCGATGAGCAGTTCTTC. It yields the protein CASSSGTGVVDEQFF. Complete variable domain (other parts from reference TRBV5-1 and TRBJ2-1): KAGVTQTPRYLIKTRGQQVTLSCSPISGHRSVSWYQQTPGQGLQFLFEYFSETQRNKGNFPGRFSGRQFSNSRSEMNVSTLELGDSALYLCASSSGTGVVDEQFFGPGTRLTVL.

This clone was counted between two and nine times. The rearrangement links TRBV19 to TRBJ1-2; TRBD1 is a possible D gene (5 bases). V gave up 3 bases and J gave up 7 bases, with 18 bases separating them. This CDR3 contains 15 residues. Germline CDR1 and CDR2: LNHDA and SQIVND (reference sequence). CDR3 sequence: CASSIGGGEVSGYTF. CDR3 nucleotides: TGTGCCAGTAGTATTGGGGGGGGAGAAGTCAGTGGCTACACCTTC.

J is TRBJ1-5 and V is TRBV30; D is possibly TRBD1 (5 bases). V was cut by 3 bases and J by 4 bases, with 13 bases left in between. CDR1 is GTSNPN and CDR2 is SVGIG in the germline V gene (reference sequence). The CDR3 covers 14 residues. CDR3 protein: CAWSQGLENQPQHF. The CDR3 DNA is TGTGCCTGGAGCCAGGGACTAGAAAATCAGCCCCAGCATTTT.

The V gene is TRBV6-5, the J gene TRBJ2-7; 7 bases map to TRBD1. The V and J ends lost 4 bases and 4 bases, in that order; junction bases with no gene match: 10. This CDR3 is built from 15 residues. From germline, CDR1 is MNHEY and CDR2 SVGAGI. Here the CDR3 reads CASSSLTGPKYEQYF. The CDR3 DNA sequence: TGTGCCAGCAGTTCTCTGACAGGGCCTAAGTACGAGCAGTACTTC.

The chain carries TRBV10-2 and TRBJ1-6; D remains unclear. Germline loops: CDR1 WSHSY, CDR2 SAAADI. The CDR3 has 16 residues. The ends were cut back, 5 bases at V and 7 bases at J, with 18 bases in the middle. CDR3 nucleotide sequence: TGCGCCAGCAGTTTTTCTTTCGACGGACGAAATTCACCCCTCCACTTT. Translating it yields CASSFSFDGRNSPLHF.

The rearrangement joins TRBV7-9 to TRBJ2-1, with a tentative D call TRBD1 (6 bases). V was shortened by 1 base and J by 4 bases, with 11 bases between the two germline ends. Germline CDR1 SEHNR, CDR2 FQNEAQ (reference sequence). The CDR3 consists of 15 residues. DNA for the CDR3: TGTGCCAGCAGCTTAGGGCCCACAGGGTACAATGAGCAGTTCTTC. Residues: CASSLGPTGYNEQFF.

The chain has TRBV30 and TRBJ2-3, with D tentatively TRBD1 (7 bases). The germline CDR1 and CDR2 sequences are GTSNPN and SVGIG (reference sequence). The CDR3 sequence is 14 residues long. Between the trimmed V and J ends, which lost 6 bases and 2 bases, there was a span of 15 bases. The CDR3 sequence is CACSGGSFTDTQYF. In DNA, the CDR3 is TGTGCCTGTTCAGGGGGGAGTTTCACAGATACGCAGTATTTT.